This TCR beta chain was captured in a study of T-cell memory formation after mild COVID-19 (dated by TCRdb to about 2021). The study in broad terms: Most TCR sequence clusters were specific to one of the two donors. Two young, previously healthy adult volunteers made up the cohort, one male and one female. In a couple of donors, T-cell clones that expanded and contracted after mild COVID-19 were tracked by sequencing TCRalpha and TCRbeta repertoires over time. The investigation overall reported the following: Whether the second-wave clones peaking on day 37 were SARS-CoV-2 specific was not confirmed. From day 15 to 85, contracting clones showed balanced CD4/CD8 phenotypes, whereas a second wave of clones that expanded from day 15 to 37 leaned towards CD4+. Some responding clones were detected in pre-infection memory, suggesting pre-existing cross-reactive memory T cells joined the SARS-CoV-2 response. Only a couple of mild cases were covered in the study, and larger cohorts including severe cases with pre-infection samples were considered necessary. Contracting CD4+ clones turned up mainly in the CM and EM memory subsets, whereas EMRA was where CD8+ clones were enriched.

Remarks on this clonotype: Its specific antigen is unknown. No clone much larger than this one lies a single base away; base qualities are absent.

Ficoll-Paque density gradient centrifugation was the method used to isolate PBMCs. Instrument on record: Illumina NovaSeq 6000. TCRalpha and TCRbeta cDNA libraries were constructed by 5'RACE with constant-segment primers, with sample barcodes and unique molecular identifiers being introduced. RNA was extracted from every sample with Trizol reagent. Library amplification was performed in two PCR steps, and a second sample barcode and Illumina TruSeq adapters were introduced in the second step. Sequencing of the libraries was done on an Illumina NovaSeq, producing 2 x 150 bp paired-end reads. On the authors' methods: With migec v1.2.7, reads were demultiplexed and then collapsed into UMI-guided consensus sequences. Using mixcr v2.1.11, the UMI consensuses were aligned to TRA and TRB V and J templates and assembled into clonotypes. A clonotype was counted as expanded or contracted only if both edgeR and NoisET called the change significant, with noise models trained on biological replicates. For edgeR calls, the cutoffs were a false discovery rate-adjusted p below 0.01 and a log2 fold-change threshold of 1. As an exploratory analysis of dynamics, max-normalized trajectories of the 1000 most abundant clonotypes were examined with PCA combined with hierarchical clustering. Each responding clone was given a CD4 or CD8 phenotype based on the CD4+ and CD8+ repertoires, which had been sequenced separately. TCRdb applied fastp at Q25 and MiXCR to the public reads, then kept only in-frame beta chains. Every entry covers one CDR3 protein and lists the most common genes and DNA from its rows. TCRdb's processing, not the authors' own work, is the source of the V and J calls. The sample data list about 29,000 distinct CDR3 sequences, and about 16% of these were observed just once. 1.4% of the sample is held by the ten biggest clonotypes.

Sequences MGHDK (CDR1) and SYGVNS (CDR2) are obtained from the germline V gene. The CDR3 starts with the cysteine, ends with the phenylalanine, and has 15 residues. The read is trimmed to its CDR3 DNA, 45 bases read in frame from base 1. V is clipped by 3 bases and J by 4 bases, and the sequence between their germline boundaries is 15 bases long. The sequence came from an adult who had mild COVID-19 (a few samples of this study predate the infection). The sample titles of this study are shuffled in the database, so cell type and time point are left out. The chain is assembled from TRBV25-1 and TRBJ1-1; possibly the D gene is TRBD1, per 5 matching bases. What was sequenced was PBMCs or a T cell subset sorted from them (not recorded which). CDR3 loop: CASSDSTRERTEAFF. The DNA sequence follows: TGTGCCAGCAGTGACTCCACCAGGGAGCGCACTGAAGCTTTCTTT.